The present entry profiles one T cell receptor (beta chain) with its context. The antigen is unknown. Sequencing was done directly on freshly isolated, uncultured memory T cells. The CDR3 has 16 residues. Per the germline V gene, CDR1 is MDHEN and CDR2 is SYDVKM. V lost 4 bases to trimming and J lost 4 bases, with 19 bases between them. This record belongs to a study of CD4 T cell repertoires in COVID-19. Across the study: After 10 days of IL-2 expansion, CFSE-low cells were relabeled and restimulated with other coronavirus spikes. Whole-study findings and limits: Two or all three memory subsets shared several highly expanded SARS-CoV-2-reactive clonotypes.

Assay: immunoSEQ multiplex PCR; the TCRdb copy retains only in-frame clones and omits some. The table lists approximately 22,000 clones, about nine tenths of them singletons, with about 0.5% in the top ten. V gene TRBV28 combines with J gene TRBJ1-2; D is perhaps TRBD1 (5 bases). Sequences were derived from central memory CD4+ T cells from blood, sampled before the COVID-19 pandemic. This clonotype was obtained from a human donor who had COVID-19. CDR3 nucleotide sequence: TGTGCCAGCAGTTCGTGGGTCCAGGGAATGGTCTATGGCTACACCTTC. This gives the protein CASSSWVQGMVYGYTF.